Below, one TCR beta chain is given with its context. Its target is not known. Described time point: baseline pretreatment blood. Treatment here: 15 Gy SBRT to primary tumor, nephrectomy 4 weeks later. The tumor was a clear cell renal cell carcinoma. The germline V and J ends were trimmed by 2 bases and 8 bases, with 14 bases remaining between them. CDR3 size: 14 residues. Germline V gene sequence: CDR1 MRHNA, CDR2 SNTAGT. This sample stems from a study of radiation and T cells in renal cell carcinoma. Study-wide context: Nephrectomy followed 15 Gy stereotactic body radiation by 4 weeks. Study-level points and caveats: Without pretreatment biopsies, baseline tumor clonotype presence was undetermined. Top tumor clonotypes rose in blood 2 weeks post-radiation, then contracted.

Only in-frame clones appear in the TCRdb table, and some are missing; sequencing was by immunoSEQ multiplex PCR. The repertoire holds 150,000 or so clones, with roughly 84% as singletons. The starting material was blood, obtained from a patient whose treatment included radiotherapy and nephrectomy. The clonotype originates from a woman between 50 and 59 years old with renal cell carcinoma. The genes are TRBV6-4 and TRBJ2-3; tentatively, D is TRBD2 (5 bases). In nucleotides, the CDR3 is TGTGCCAGCAGTGACGAGGGCTGGGCGGGTACGCAGTATTTT. It encodes CASSDEGWAGTQYF.